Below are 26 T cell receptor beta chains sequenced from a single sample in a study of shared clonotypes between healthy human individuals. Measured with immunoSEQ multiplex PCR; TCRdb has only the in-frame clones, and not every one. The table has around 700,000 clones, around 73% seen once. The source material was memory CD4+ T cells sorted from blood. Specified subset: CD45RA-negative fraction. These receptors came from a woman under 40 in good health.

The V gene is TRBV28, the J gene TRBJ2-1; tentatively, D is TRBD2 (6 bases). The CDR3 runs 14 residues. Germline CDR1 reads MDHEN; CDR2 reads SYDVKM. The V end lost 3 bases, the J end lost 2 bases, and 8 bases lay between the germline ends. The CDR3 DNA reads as TGTGCCAGCAGTTTTGAGCGGGCCTACAATGAGCAGTTCTTC. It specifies CASSFERAYNEQFF.

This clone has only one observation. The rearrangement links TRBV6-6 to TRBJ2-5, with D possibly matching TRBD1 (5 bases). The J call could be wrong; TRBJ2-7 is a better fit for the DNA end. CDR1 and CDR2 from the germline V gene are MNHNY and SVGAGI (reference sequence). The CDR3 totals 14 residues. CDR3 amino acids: CASSPQDSSYEQYF. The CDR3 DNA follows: TGTGCCAGCAGCCCTCAAGACAGCTCCTACGAGCAGTACTTC.

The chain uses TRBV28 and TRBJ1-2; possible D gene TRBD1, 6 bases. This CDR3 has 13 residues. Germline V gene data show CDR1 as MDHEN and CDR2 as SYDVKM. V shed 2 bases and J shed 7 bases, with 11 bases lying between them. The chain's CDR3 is CASSLGTWGGYTF. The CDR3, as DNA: TGTGCCAGCAGTTTAGGGACATGGGGTGGCTACACCTTC.

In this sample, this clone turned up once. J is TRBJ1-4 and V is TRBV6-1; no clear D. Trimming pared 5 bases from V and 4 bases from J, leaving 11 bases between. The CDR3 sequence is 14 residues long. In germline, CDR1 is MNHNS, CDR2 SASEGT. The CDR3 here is CASSSGAGNEKLFF. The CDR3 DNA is TGTGCCAGCAGTTCGGGAGCGGGTAATGAAAAACTGTTTTTT.

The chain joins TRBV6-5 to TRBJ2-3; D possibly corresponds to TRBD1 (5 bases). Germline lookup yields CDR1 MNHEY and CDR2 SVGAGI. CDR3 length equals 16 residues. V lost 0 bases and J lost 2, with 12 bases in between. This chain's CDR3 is CASSYSPPGNTDTQYF. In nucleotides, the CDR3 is TGTGCCAGCAGTTACTCTCCCCCAGGGAACACAGATACGCAGTATTTT.

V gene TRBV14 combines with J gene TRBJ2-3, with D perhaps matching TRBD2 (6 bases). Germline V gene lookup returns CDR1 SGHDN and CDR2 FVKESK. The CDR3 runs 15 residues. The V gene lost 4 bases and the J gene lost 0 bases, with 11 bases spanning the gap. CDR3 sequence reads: CASSPFRGSTDTQYF. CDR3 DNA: TGTGCCAGCAGCCCCTTTCGGGGGAGCACAGATACGCAGTATTTT.

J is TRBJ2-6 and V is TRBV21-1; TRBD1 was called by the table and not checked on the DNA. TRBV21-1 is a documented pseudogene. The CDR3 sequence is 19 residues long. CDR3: CASSKYPGPAISGANVLTF. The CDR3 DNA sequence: TGTGCCAGCAGCAAATACCCAGGGCCGGCGATCTCTGGGGCCAACGTCCTGACTTTC.

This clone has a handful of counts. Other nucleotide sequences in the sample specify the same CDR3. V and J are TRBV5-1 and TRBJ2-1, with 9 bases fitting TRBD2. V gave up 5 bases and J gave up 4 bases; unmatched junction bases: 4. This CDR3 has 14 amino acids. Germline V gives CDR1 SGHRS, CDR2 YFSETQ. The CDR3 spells CASREAGGYNEQFF. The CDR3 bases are TGCGCCAGCAGGGAAGCGGGAGGATACAATGAGCAGTTCTTC. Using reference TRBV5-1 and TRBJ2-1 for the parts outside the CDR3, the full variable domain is KAGVTQTPRYLIKTRGQQVTLSCSPISGHRSVSWYQQTPGQGLQFLFEYFSETQRNKGNFPGRFSGRQFSNSRSEMNVSTLELGDSALYLCASREAGGYNEQFFGPGTRLTVL.

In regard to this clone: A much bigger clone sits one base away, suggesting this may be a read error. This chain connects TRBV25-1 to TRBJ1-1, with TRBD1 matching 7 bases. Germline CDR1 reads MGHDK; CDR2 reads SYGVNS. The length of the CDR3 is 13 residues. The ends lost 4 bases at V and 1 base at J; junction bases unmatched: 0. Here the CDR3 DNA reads TGTGCCAGCAGTGGACAGGGGAACACTGAAGCTTTCTTT. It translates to CASSGQGNTEAFF.

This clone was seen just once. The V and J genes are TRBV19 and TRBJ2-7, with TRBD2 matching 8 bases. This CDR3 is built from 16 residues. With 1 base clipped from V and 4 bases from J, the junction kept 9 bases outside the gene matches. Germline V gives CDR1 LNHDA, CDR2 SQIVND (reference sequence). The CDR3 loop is CASSIVAGWGHYEQYF. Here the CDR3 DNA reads TGTGCCAGTAGTATAGTAGCGGGATGGGGCCATTACGAGCAGTACTTC.

The CDR3 region is CASSFGQGPGETQYF. CDR3 bases: TGTGCCAGCAGCTTCGGACAGGGCCCTGGGGAGACCCAGTACTTC. The V call is TRBV5-4, the J call TRBJ2-5, with 8 bases identical to TRBD1. This CDR3 is built from 15 residues. After removal of 2 bases from V and 5 bases from J, the junction contained 8 bases not matched to a gene. CDR1 and CDR2 (germline): SGHNT, YYREEE (reference sequence).

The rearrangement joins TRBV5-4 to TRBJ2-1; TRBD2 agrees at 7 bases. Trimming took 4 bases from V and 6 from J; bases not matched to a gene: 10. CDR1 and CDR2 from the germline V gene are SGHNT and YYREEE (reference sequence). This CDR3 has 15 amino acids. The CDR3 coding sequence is TGTGCCAGCAGCACCGGGACTACCCTTCGCAATGAGCAGTTCTTC. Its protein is CASSTGTTLRNEQFF.

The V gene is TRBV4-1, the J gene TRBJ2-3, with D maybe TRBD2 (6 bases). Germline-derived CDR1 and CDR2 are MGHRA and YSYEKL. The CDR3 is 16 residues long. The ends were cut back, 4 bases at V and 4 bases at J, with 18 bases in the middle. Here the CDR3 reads CASSLLSGNPPDTQYF. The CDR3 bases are TGCGCCAGCAGCCTCCTTAGCGGCAATCCACCAGATACGCAGTATTTT.

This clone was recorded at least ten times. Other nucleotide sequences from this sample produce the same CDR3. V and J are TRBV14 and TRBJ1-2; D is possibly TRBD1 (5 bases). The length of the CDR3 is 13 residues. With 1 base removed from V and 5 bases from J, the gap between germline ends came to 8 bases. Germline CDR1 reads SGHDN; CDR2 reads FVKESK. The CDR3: CASSQARQYGYTF. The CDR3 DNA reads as TGTGCCAGCAGCCAAGCCCGACAGTATGGCTACACCTTC. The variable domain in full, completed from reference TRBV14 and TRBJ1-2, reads EAGVTQFPSHSVIEKGQTVTLRCDPISGHDNLYWYRRVMGKEIKFLLHFVKESKQDESGMPNNRFLAERTGGTYSTLKVQPAELEDSGVYFCASSQARQYGYTFGSGTRLTVV.

CDR3 coding DNA: TGTGCCAGTAGACCTCCAGGGGTTGTGGGCACTGAAGCTTTCTTT. Its protein is CASRPPGVVGTEAFF. This chain connects TRBV19 to TRBJ1-1, with D perhaps TRBD1 (6 bases). Trimming left V 6 bases short and J 4 bases short, with 18 bases between. CDR1 is LNHDA, CDR2 SQIVND, per germline (reference sequence). The CDR3 is 15 amino acids.

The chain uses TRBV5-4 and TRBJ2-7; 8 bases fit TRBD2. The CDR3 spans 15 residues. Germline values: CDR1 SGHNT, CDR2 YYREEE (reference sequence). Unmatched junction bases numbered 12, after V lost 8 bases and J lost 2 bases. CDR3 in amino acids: CASRLGTSPTYEQYF. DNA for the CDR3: TGTGCCAGTAGGCTCGGGACTAGTCCTACCTACGAGCAGTACTTC.

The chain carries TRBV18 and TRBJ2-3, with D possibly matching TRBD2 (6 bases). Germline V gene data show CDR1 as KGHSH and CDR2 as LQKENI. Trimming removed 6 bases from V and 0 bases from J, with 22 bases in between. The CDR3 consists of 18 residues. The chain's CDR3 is CASSSRAAGFASTDTQYF. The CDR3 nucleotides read TGTGCCAGCTCCTCCAGAGCCGCGGGGTTCGCTAGCACAGATACGCAGTATTTT.

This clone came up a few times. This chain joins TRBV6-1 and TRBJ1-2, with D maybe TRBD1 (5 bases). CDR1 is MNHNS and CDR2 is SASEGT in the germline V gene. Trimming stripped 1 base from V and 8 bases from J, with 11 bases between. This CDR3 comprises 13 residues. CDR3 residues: CASSEGAGTGYTF. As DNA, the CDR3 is TGTGCCAGCAGTGAAGGGGCAGGGACCGGCTACACCTTC.

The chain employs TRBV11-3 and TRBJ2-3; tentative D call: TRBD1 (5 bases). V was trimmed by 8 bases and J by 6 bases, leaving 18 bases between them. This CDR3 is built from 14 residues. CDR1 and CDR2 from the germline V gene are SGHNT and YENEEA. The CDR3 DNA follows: TGTGCCAGCCCCAGGGTCGAAAATTGGGATACGCAGTATTTT. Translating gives CASPRVENWDTQYF.

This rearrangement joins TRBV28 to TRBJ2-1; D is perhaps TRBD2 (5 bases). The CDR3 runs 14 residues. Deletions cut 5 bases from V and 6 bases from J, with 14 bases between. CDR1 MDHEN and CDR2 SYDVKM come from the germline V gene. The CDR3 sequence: CASSPSQLGNEQFF. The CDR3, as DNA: TGTGCCAGCAGTCCCTCGCAACTAGGCAATGAGCAGTTCTTC.

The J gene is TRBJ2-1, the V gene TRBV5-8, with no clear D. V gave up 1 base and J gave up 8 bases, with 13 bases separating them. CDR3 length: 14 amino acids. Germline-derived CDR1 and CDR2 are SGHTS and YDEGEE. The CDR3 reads CASSLWSSGDEQFF. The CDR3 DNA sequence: TGTGCCAGCAGCTTGTGGTCCTCGGGCGATGAGCAGTTCTTC. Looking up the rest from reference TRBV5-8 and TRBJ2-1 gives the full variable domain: EAGVTQSPTHLIKTRGQQATLRCSPISGHTSVYWYQQALGLGLQFLLWYDEGEERNRGNFPPRFSGRQFPNYSSELNVNALELEDSALYLCASSLWSSGDEQFFGPGTRLTVL.

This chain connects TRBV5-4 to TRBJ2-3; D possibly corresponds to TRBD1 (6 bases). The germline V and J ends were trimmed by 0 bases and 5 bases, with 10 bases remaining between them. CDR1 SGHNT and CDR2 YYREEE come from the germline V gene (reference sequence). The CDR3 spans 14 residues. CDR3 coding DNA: TGTGCCAGCAGCTTGGAACAGGGTAAAGATACGCAGTATTTT. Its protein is CASSLEQGKDTQYF.

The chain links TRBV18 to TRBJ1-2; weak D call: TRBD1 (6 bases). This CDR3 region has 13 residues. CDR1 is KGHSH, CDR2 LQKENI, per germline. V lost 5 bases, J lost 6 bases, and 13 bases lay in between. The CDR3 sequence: CASSLRTEDGYTF. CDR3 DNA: TGTGCCAGCTCATTACGGACAGAAGATGGCTACACCTTC.

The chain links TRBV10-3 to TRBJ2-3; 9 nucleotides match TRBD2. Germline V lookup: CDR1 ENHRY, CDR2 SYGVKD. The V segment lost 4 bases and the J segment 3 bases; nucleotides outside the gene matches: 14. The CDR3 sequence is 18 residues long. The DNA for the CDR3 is TGTGCCATCAGTGTAGGGCTAGCGGGAATGGTAGGGACAGATACGCAGTATTTT. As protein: CAISVGLAGMVGTDTQYF.

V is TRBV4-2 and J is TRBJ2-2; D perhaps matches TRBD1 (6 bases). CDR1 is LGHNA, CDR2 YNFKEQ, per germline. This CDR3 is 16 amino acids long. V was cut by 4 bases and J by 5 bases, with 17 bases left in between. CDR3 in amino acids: CASSPGGHKVTGELFF. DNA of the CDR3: TGTGCCAGCAGCCCTGGGGGACATAAAGTAACCGGGGAGCTGTTTTTT.

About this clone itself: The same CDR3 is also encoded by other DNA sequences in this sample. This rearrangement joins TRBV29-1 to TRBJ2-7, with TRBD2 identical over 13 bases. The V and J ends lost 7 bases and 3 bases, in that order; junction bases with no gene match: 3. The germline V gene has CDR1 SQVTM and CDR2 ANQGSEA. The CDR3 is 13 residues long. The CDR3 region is CSARTSGSYEQYF. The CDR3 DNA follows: TGCAGCGCACGGACTAGCGGGAGCTACGAGCAGTACTTC.